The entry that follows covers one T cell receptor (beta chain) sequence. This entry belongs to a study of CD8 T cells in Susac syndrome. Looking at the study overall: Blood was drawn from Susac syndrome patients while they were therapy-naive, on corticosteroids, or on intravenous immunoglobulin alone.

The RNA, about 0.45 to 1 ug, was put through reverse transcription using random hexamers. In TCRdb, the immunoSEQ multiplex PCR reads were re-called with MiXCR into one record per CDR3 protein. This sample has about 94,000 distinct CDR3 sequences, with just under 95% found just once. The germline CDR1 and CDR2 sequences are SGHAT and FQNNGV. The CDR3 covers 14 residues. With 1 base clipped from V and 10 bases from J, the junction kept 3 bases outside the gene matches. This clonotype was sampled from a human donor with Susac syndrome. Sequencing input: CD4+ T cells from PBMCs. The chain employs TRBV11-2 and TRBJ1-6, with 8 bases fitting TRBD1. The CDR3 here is CASSLGTGQSPLHF. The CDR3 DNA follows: TGTGCCAGCAGCTTAGGGACAGGGCAATCACCCCTCCACTTT.